This note documents a single TCR beta chain sequence. This CDR3 is built from 19 residues. Trimming removed 5 bases from V and 7 bases from J; junction bases left unmatched: 18. Germline V gene sequence: CDR1 SGHVS, CDR2 FQNEAQ. These data originate in a study of blood T cell repertoires in COVID-19. Assay: immunoSEQ multiplex PCR; the TCRdb copy retains only in-frame clones and omits some. The data show approximately 200,000 clones, with around 80% seen just once and about 10% held by the top ten. V gene TRBV7-8 combines with J gene TRBJ2-1, with 12 bases fitting TRBD2. The receptor's source is a woman aged 80 or over with acute or convalescent COVID-19. Material: peripheral blood. The CDR3 loop reads CASSPEYRRLAGGPNEQFF. CDR3 DNA: TGTGCCAGCAGCCCCGAATACCGACGGCTAGCGGGAGGGCCGAATGAGCAGTTCTTC.